A selection of T cell receptor beta chains follows, all from one sample in a study of shared clonotypes between healthy human individuals. Here immunoSEQ multiplex PCR was the method, and the copy in TCRdb shows in-frame clones only, minus some. In the table there are fewer than 600,000 clones, about four fifths of which are singletons. Material for sequencing was PBMCs. These receptors all come from a middle-aged woman in good health. Some clones in this sample may be carry-over from other donors' samples. CDR3s include the opening cysteine and the closing phenylalanine or tryptophan. The order of the fields is V gene, D gene, clone size, J gene, CDR3 protein, CDR3 DNA. A D gene is named only where the DNA matches it firmly. Rows give clone size only sometimes, using once, few, many, or a class for an expanded clone.

>TRBV25-1|NA|NA|TRBJ2-5
CASKGPGEVETQYF
TGTGCCAGCAAAGGACCAGGGGAGGTGGAGACCCAGTACTTC
>TRBV4-1|NA|NA|TRBJ2-7
CASSPLRPRAQYF
TGCGCCAGCAGCCCGCTGCGGCCCCGGGCGCAGTACTTC
>TRBV29-1|TRBD1|many|TRBJ2-7
CSVQRGQGAYEQYF
TGCAGCGTCCAGAGGGGACAGGGGGCCTACGAGCAGTACTTC
>TRBV7-3|TRBD1|NA|TRBJ1-1
CASSLFRGLGTEAFF
TGTGCCAGCAGCTTATTCAGGGGGCTGGGGACTGAAGCTTTCTTT
>TRBV28|NA|NA|TRBJ2-1
CASSPPGSTYNEQFF
TGTGCCAGCAGCCCTCCGGGATCGACCTACAATGAGCAGTTCTTC
>TRBV7-2|TRBD2|NA|TRBJ2-1
CASSLLGTREYNEQFF
TGTGCCAGCAGCTTACTGGGGACTAGAGAGTACAATGAGCAGTTCTTC
>TRBV4-2|NA|few|TRBJ2-1
CASSKAGTRSYNEQFF
TGTGCCAGCAGCAAAGCCGGGACTCGGTCCTACAATGAGCAGTTCTTC
>TRBV11-2|TRBD2|NA|TRBJ2-1
CASSLPGLAFYNEQFF
TGTGCCAGCAGCTTACCGGGACTAGCCTTCTACAATGAGCAGTTCTTC
>TRBV7-9|TRBD1|NA|TRBJ1-2
CASSFGTGGEGYTF
TGTGCCAGCAGCTTTGGGACAGGGGGCGAGGGCTACACCTTC
>TRBV18|TRBD2|NA|TRBJ2-1
CASSPLAGASYNEQFF
TGTGCCAGCTCACCACTCGCGGGAGCCTCCTACAATGAGCAGTTCTTC
>TRBV11-1|NA|once|TRBJ2-7
CASSQLAGLSYEQYF
TGTGCCAGCAGCCAACTGGCTGGGCTTTCCTACGAGCAGTACTTC
>TRBV28|TRBD2|NA|TRBJ2-4
CASRTLAGGVKNIQYF
TGTGCCAGCAGGACCCTAGCGGGAGGTGTCAAAAACATTCAGTACTTC
>TRBV11-3|TRBD2|few|TRBJ2-1
CASSPRRGSGNEQFF
TGTGCCAGCAGCCCCCGTCGCGGGAGCGGTAATGAGCAGTTCTTC
>TRBV10-3|TRBD2|NA|TRBJ2-7
CAISGLAGEEEQYF
TGTGCCATCAGTGGACTAGCGGGAGAAGAGGAGCAGTACTTC
>TRBV7-2|NA|NA|TRBJ2-3
CASSLGHSTDTQYF
TGTGCCAGCAGCTTAGGCCATAGCACAGATACGCAGTATTTT
>TRBV11-2|TRBD2|NA|TRBJ2-7
CASSLGLAGGPYHYEQYF
TGTGCCAGCAGCCTGGGACTAGCGGGAGGGCCCTACCACTACGAGCAGTACTTC
>TRBV15|NA|NA|TRBJ2-1
CATSNFLAQYNEQFF
TGTGCCACCAGCAATTTCCTGGCCCAATACAATGAGCAGTTCTTC
>TRBV4-3|NA|NA|TRBJ2-1
CASSQDHGAGNEQFF
TGCGCCAGCAGCCAAGATCACGGGGCTGGGAATGAGCAGTTCTTC
>TRBV6-5|TRBD2|once|TRBJ2-7
CASSYLAGLPYEQYF
TGTGCCAGCAGTTACCTAGCGGGACTCCCCTACGAGCAGTACTTC
>TRBV9|TRBD1|NA|TRBJ2-2
CASSVLGQSTSGELFF
TGTGCCAGCAGCGTGTTGGGACAGTCCACCTCCGGGGAGCTGTTTTTT
>TRBV28|NA|NA|TRBJ2-1
CASSLRVDEQFF
TGTGCCAGCAGTTTACGGGTGGATGAGCAGTTCTTC
>TRBV30|NA|once|TRBJ2-3
CACRQTPRAKITDTQYF
TGTGCCTGCAGACAAACCCCTAGGGCCAAGATCACAGATACGCAGTATTTT
>TRBV18|NA|NA|TRBJ2-3
CASSPRRTDTQYF
TGTGCCAGCTCACCGCGGAGGACAGATACGCAGTATTTT
>TRBV28|NA|once|TRBJ2-7
CASRGQPLGEQYF
TGTGCCAGCAGAGGACAGCCCTTAGGGGAGCAGTACTTC
>TRBV15|NA|many|TRBJ1-2
CATSRETGNNYGYTF
TGTGCCACCAGCAGAGAGACAGGAAATAACTATGGCTACACCTTC
>TRBV19|NA|many|TRBJ2-1
CATRGRGYNEQFF
TGTGCCACCCGTGGGCGAGGATACAATGAGCAGTTCTTC
>TRBV7-2|TRBD1|NA|TRBJ2-5
CASSLARHRGETQYF
TGTGCCAGCAGCTTAGCGCGGCACAGGGGTGAGACCCAGTACTTC
>TRBV4-3|NA|NA|TRBJ1-4
CASSQGTANEKLFF
TGCGCCAGCAGCCAAGGGACAGCAAATGAAAAACTGTTTTTT
>TRBV29-1|NA|NA|TRBJ2-3
CSVGLRTTDTQYF
TGCAGCGTTGGATTGAGGACCACAGATACGCAGTATTTT
>TRBV28|NA|NA|TRBJ1-3
CASSGTREGNTIYF
TGTGCCAGCAGTGGGACAAGAGAAGGAAACACCATATATTTT
>TRBV7-9|TRBD2|NA|TRBJ2-1
CASSFGGSAYNEQFF
TGTGCCAGCAGCTTTGGCGGGAGCGCCTACAATGAGCAGTTCTTC
>TRBV4-2|NA|NA|TRBJ1-1
CASSQEVDPPNTEAFF
TGTGCCAGCAGCCAAGAGGTAGATCCCCCTAACACTGAAGCTTTCTTT